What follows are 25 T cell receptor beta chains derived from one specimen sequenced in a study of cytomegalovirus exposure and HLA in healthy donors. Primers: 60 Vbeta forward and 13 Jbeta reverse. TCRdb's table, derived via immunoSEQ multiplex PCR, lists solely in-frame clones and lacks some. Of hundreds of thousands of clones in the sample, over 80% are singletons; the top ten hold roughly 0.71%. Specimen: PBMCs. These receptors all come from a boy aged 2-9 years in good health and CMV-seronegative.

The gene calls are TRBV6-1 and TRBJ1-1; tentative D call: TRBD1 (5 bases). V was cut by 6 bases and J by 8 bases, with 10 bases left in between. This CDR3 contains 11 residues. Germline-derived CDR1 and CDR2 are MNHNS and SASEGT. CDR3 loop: CASSHAGEAFF. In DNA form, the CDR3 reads TGTGCCAGCAGCCATGCAGGGGAAGCTTTCTTT.

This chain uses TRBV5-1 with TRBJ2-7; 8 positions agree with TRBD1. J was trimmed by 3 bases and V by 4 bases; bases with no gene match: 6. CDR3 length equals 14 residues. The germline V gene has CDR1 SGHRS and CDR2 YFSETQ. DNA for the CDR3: TGCGCCAGCAGCGTCGACAGGGGTGGCTACGAGCAGTACTTC. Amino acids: CASSVDRGGYEQYF.

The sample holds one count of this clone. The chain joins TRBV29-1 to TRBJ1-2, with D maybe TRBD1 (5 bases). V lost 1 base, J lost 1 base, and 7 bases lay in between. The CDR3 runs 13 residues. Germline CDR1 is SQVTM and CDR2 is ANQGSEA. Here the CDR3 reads CSVEGGNNYGYTF. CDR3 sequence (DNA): TGCAGCGTTGAAGGGGGCAATAACTATGGCTACACCTTC.

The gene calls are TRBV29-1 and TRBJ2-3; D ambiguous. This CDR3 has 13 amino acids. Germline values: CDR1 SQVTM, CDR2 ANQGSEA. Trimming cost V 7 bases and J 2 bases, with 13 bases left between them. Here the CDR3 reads CSALALSTDTQYF. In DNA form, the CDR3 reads TGCAGCGCCTTAGCTCTTTCCACAGATACGCAGTATTTT.

CDR3 coding DNA: TGTGCCTGGAGCCCCTTGGCCGCTCCGATATATTTT. Translating it yields CAWSPLAAPIYF. V and J are TRBV30 and TRBJ1-3; D unclear. Germline lookup yields CDR1 GTSNPN and CDR2 SVGIG (reference sequence). Trimming pared 3 bases from V and 13 bases from J, leaving 16 bases between. This CDR3 has 12 residues. Supplemented by reference TRBV30 and TRBJ1-3, the full variable domain reads SQTIHQWPATLVQPVGSPLSLECTVEGTSNPNLYWYRQAAGRGLQLLFYSVGIGQISSEVPQNLSASRPQDRQFILSSKKLLLSDSGFYLCAWSPLAAPIYFGEGSWLTVV.

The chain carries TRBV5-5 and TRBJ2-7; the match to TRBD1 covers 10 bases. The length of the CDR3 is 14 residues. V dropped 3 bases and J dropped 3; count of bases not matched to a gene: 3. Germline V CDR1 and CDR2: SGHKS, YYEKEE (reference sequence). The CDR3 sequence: CASSSDRGYYEQYF. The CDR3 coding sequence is TGTGCCAGCAGCTCGGACAGGGGGTACTACGAGCAGTACTTC.

The CDR3 here is CASSSAGGIYEQYF. The CDR3 bases are TGTGCCAGCAGTTCTGCGGGGGGCATTTACGAGCAGTACTTC. The rearrangement links TRBV6-5 to TRBJ2-7, with 8 positions matching TRBD2. The V segment lost 4 bases and the J segment 4 bases; nucleotides outside the gene matches: 6. Germline values: CDR1 MNHEY, CDR2 SVGAGI. This CDR3 contains 14 residues.

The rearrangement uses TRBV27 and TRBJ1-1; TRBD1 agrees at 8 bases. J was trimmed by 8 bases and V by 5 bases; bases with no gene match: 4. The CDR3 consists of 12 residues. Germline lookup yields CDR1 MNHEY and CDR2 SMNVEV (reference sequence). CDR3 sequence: CASSIQGGEAFF. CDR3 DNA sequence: TGTGCCAGCAGTATACAGGGGGGGGAAGCTTTCTTT.

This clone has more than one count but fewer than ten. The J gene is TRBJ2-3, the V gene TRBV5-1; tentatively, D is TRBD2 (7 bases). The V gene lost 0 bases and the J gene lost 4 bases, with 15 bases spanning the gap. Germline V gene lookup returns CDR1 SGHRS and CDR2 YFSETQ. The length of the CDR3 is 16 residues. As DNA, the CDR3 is TGCGCCAGCAGCTTGGGTTGGGGGGGCCGGGCAGATACGCAGTATTTT. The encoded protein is CASSLGWGGRADTQYF.

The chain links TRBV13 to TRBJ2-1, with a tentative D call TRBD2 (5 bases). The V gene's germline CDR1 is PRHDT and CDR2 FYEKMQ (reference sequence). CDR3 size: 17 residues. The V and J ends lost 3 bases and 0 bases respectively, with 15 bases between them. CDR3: CASSLSLVASSYNEQFF. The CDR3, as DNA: TGTGCCAGCAGCTTGAGCCTTGTAGCGAGCTCCTACAATGAGCAGTTCTTC. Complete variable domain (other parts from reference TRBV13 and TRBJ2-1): AAGVIQSPRHLIKEKRETATLKCYPIPRHDTVYWYQQGPGQDPQFLISFYEKMQSDKGSIPDRFSAQQFSDYHSELNMSSLELGDSALYFCASSLSLVASSYNEQFFGPGTRLTVL.

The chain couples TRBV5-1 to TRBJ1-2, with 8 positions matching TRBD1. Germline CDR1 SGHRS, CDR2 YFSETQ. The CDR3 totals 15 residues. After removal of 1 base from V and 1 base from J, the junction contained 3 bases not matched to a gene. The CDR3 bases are TGCGCCAGCAGCTTGATACAGGGGGGTAACTATGGCTACACCTTC. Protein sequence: CASSLIQGGNYGYTF.

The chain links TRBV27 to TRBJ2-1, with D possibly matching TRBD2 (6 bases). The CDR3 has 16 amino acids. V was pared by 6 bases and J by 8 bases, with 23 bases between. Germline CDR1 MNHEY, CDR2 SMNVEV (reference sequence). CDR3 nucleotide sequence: TGTGCCAGCAGGCTCGTAGCGGATTGGCCCAGGGATGAGCAGTTCTTC. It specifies CASRLVADWPRDEQFF.

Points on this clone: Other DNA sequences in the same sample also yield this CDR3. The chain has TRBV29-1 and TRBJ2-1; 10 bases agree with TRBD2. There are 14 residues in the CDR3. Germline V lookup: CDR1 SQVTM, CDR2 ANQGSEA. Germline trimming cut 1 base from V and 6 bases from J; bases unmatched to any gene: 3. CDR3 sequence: CSVEGLAGVNEQFF. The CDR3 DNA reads TGCAGCGTTGAAGGGCTAGCGGGAGTCAATGAGCAGTTCTTC.

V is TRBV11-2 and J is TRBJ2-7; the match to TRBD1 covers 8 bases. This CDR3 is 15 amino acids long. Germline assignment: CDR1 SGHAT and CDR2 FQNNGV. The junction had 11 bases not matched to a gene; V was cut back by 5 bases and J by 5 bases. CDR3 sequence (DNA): TGTGCCAGCAGCCCCCTGACAGGGGTGGACCACGAGCAGTACTTC. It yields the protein CASSPLTGVDHEQYF.

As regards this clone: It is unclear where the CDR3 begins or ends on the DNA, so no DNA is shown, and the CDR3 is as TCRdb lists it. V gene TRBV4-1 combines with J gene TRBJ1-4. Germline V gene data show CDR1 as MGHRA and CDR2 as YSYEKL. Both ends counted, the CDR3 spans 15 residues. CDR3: CASSQVLMGVKNCFF.

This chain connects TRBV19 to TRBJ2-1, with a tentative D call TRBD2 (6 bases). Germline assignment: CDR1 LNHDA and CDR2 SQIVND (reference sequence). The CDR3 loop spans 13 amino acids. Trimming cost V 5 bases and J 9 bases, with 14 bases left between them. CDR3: CASSPRTIGEQFF. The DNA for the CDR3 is TGTGCCAGTAGTCCTCGGACTATAGGTGAGCAGTTCTTC. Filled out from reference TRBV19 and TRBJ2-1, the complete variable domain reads DGGITQSPKYLFRKEGQNVTLSCEQNLNHDAMYWYRQDPGQGLRLIYYSQIVNDFQKGDIAEGYSVSREKKESFPLTVTSAQKNPTAFYLCASSPRTIGEQFFGPGTRLTVL.

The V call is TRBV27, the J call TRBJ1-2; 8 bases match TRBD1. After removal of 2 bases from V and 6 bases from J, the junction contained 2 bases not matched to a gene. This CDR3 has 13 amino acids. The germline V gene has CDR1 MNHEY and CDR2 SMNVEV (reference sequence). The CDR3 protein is CASSLGRGHGYTF. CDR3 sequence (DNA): TGTGCCAGCAGTTTAGGCAGGGGGCATGGCTACACCTTC.

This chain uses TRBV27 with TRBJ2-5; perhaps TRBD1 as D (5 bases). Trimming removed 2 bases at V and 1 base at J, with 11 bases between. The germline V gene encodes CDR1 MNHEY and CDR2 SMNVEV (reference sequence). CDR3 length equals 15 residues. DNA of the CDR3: TGTGCCAGCAGTTTAATTGTAGGGGCCCAAGAGACCCAGTACTTC. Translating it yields CASSLIVGAQETQYF.

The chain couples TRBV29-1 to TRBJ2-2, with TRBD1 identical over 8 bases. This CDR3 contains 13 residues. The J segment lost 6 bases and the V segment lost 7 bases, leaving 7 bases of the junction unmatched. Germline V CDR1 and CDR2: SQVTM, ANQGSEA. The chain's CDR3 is CSASTGEAGELFF. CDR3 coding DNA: TGCAGCGCGTCGACAGGGGAGGCCGGGGAGCTGTTTTTT.

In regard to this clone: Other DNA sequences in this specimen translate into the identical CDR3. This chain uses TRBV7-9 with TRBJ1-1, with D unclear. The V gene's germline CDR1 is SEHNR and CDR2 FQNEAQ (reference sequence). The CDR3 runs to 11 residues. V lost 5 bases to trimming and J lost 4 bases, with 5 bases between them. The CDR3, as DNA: TGTGCCAGCAGCCCTAGCACTGAAGCTTTCTTT. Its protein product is CASSPSTEAFF.

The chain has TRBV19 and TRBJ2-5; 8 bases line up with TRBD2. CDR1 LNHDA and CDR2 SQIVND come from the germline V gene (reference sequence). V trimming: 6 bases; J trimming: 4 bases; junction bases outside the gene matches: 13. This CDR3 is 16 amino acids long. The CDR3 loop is CASSLTAGAGGETQYF. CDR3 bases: TGTGCCAGTAGCCTAACAGCGGGGGCGGGAGGAGAGACCCAGTACTTC.

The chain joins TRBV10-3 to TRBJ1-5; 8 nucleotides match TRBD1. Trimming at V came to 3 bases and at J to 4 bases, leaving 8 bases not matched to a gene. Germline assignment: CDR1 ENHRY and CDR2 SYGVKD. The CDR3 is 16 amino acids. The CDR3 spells CAISDERTGRNQPQHF. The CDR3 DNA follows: TGTGCCATCAGTGACGAAAGGACAGGGAGAAATCAGCCCCAGCATTTT.

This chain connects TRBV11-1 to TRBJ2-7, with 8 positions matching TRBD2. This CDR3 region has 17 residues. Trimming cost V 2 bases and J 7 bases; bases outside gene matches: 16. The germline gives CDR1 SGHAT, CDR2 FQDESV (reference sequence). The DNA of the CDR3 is TGTGCCAGCAGCTTATCTCCCCCACGCGGGGCTAGCGGGGAGCAGTACTTC. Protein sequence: CASSLSPPRGASGEQYF.

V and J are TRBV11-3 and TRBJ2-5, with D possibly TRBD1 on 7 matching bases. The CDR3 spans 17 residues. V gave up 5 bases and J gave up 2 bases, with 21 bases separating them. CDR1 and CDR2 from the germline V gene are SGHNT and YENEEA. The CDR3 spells CASSARTGPRGQETQYF. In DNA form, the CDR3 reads TGTGCCAGCAGCGCCCGGACAGGTCCCCGGGGGCAAGAGACCCAGTACTTC.

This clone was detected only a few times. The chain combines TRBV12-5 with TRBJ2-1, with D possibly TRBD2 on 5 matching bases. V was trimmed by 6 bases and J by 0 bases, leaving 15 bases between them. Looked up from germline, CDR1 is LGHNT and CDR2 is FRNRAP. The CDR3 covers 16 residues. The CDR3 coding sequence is TGTGCTAGTGGAACCCCGACCACTAGCTCCTACAATGAGCAGTTCTTC. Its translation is CASGTPTTSSYNEQFF.